These 17 T cell receptor beta chains were sequenced from one sample in a study of blood T cells in healthy people across ages. PCR was performed a second time for about 7 to 12 cycles using a sample-barcoded 5' primer and a J-beta primer mix. TCRdb re-analysed the 5' RACE reads in MiXCR, keeping a single row per CDR3 protein. This table holds hundreds of thousands of distinct CDR3 sequences, approximately 29% found once. Sequencing used blood. Receptor source: an elderly woman in good health.

Note on this clonotype: This may be a read error: a much more frequent sequence differs by one nucleotide. This chain links TRBV2 with TRBJ2-5; 8 bases align to TRBD2. TRBJ2-1 matches the DNA end more closely, so the J call is doubtful. CDR3 length: 14 amino acids. Germline V gene sequence: CDR1 SNHLY, CDR2 FYNNEI. CDR3 nucleotides: TGTGCCAGCAGTGAACAAGTTAGCGGGGAGACCCAGTTCTTC. Its protein product is CASSEQVSGETQFF.

This clonotype was recorded many times. This rearrangement joins TRBV3-1 to TRBJ2-6; D is perhaps TRBD2 (6 bases). The CDR3 contains 16 residues. V lost 1 base to trimming and J lost 0 bases, with 7 bases between them. Per the germline V gene, CDR1 is LGHDT and CDR2 is YNNKEL (reference sequence). The CDR3 is CASSQAGSSGANVLTF. The CDR3 DNA reads as TGTGCCAGCAGCCAAGCCGGGAGCTCTGGGGCCAACGTCCTGACTTTC.

J is TRBJ1-2 and V is TRBV12-3 or TRBV12-4, with D uncertain. The V end was cut by 8 bases, the J end by 6 bases, with 10 bases between. This CDR3 has 11 residues. DNA of the CDR3: TGTGCCAGCGGGGTGGGAGATGGCTACACCTTC. It yields the protein CASGVGDGYTF.

This clonotype occurred many times. The chain carries TRBV7-2 and TRBJ2-3, with D unclear. CDR3 size: 15 residues. The germline CDR1 and CDR2 sequences are SGHTA and FQGNSA. Trimming stripped 5 bases from V and 6 bases from J, with 18 bases between. The CDR3 protein is CASSPPGPLRDTQYF. The CDR3 DNA reads as TGTGCCAGCAGCCCACCCGGGCCGCTTCGGGATACGCAGTATTTT.

V and J are TRBV5-1 and TRBJ1-1; a weak D match, TRBD1 (5 bases). The germline CDR1 and CDR2 sequences are SGHRS and YFSETQ. V lost 8 bases and J 1 base, leaving 12 bases between the germline ends. This CDR3 has 13 amino acids. The CDR3 DNA reads TGCGCCAGTAAGGGACCGGCGAACACTGAAGCTTTCTTT. This codes for CASKGPANTEAFF. Combining the CDR3 with reference TRBV5-1 and TRBJ1-1 gives the whole variable domain KAGVTQTPRYLIKTRGQQVTLSCSPISGHRSVSWYQQTPGQGLQFLFEYFSETQRNKGNFPGRFSGRQFSNSRSEMNVSTLELGDSALYLCASKGPANTEAFFGQGTRLTVV.

In this sample, this clonotype turned up many times. CDR3 residues: CASRPQGAAKNIQYF. The CDR3 coding sequence is TGTGCCAGCAGGCCCCAGGGGGCAGCCAAAAACATTCAGTACTTC. This chain joins TRBV6-5 and TRBJ2-4; 8 bases fit TRBD1. CDR1 and CDR2 (germline): MNHEY, SVGAGI. There are 15 residues in the CDR3. V shed 6 bases and J 0 bases; nucleotides not matched to a gene: 4.

Comment on this clonotype: A clone one base away is much larger, so this may be a read error. The chain couples TRBV10-3 to TRBJ2-1, with 8 bases matching TRBD1. This CDR3 has 16 amino acids. V shed 2 bases, J shed 9 bases, and the junction held 12 bases outside the gene matches. CDR1 and CDR2 from the germline V gene are ENHRY and SYGVKD. CDR3 DNA: TGTGCCATCAGTGAGCCCCAGACAGGGGATGGGGTTGAGCAGTTCTTC. Protein: CAISEPQTGDGVEQFF.

This clonotype was seen at least ten times. The V call is TRBV7-2, the J call TRBJ2-1; 10 positions agree with TRBD2. Germline V gives CDR1 SGHTA, CDR2 FQGNSA. The CDR3 is 20 residues long. Trimming removed 5 bases from V and 1 base from J; junction bases left unmatched: 17. The CDR3 DNA reads as TGTGCCAGCAGCCCCCCAGCGTCTAGCGGGGGACGTGGGTCCTACAATGAGCAGTTCTTC. Translated: CASSPPASSGGRGSYNEQFF.

In this sample, this clonotype turned up many times. The chain employs TRBV5-6 and TRBJ2-4; 7 nucleotides align to TRBD1. Trimming at V came to 2 bases and at J to 3 bases, leaving 2 bases not matched to a gene. Germline V lookup: CDR1 SGHDT, CDR2 YYEEEE. The CDR3 runs to 14 residues. CDR3 nucleotides: TGTGCCAGCAGCTTCCGGGACAGCAAAAACATTCAGTACTTC. Translating it yields CASSFRDSKNIQYF.

This chain connects TRBV20-1 to TRBJ2-6; TRBD1 might be the D (5 bases). With 6 bases removed from V and 0 bases from J, the gap between germline ends came to 15 bases. Germline V lookup: CDR1 DFQATT, CDR2 SNEGSKA (reference sequence). The CDR3 is 16 amino acids. The CDR3 here is CSARGHLISGANVLTF. In nucleotides, the CDR3 is TGCAGTGCCCGTGGACACCTGATCTCTGGGGCCAACGTCCTGACTTTC.

This clonotype was counted a few times. It may be a read error: a sequence one base away is much more abundant. V is TRBV7-3 and J is TRBJ2-4, with D perhaps matching TRBD1 (5 bases). CDR1 and CDR2 (germline): SGHTA, FQGTGA. The V end lost 1 base, the J end lost 13 bases, and 20 bases lay between the germline ends. The CDR3 contains 15 residues. CDR3 DNA: TGTGCCAGCAGCTTAATTACAGGCGACCACAATGAGCAGTACTTC. Its translation is CASSLITGDHNEQYF.

There are a few counts of this clonotype. The chain employs TRBV7-9 and TRBJ1-6; 10 bases line up with TRBD1. This CDR3 is built from 15 residues. CDR1 and CDR2 from the germline V gene are SEHNR and FQNEAQ (reference sequence). J gave up 8 bases and V 6 bases, and 7 bases lay outside the gene matches. As DNA, the CDR3 is TGTGCCAGCAGTTCTCCGGGACAGGGGTATTCACCCCTCCACTTT. Protein product: CASSSPGQGYSPLHF. Supplemented by reference TRBV7-9 and TRBJ1-6, the full variable domain reads DTGVSQNPRHKITKRGQNVTFRCDPISEHNRLYWYRQTLGQGPEFLTYFQNEAQLEKSRLLSDRFSAERPKGSFSTLEIQRTEQGDSAMYLCASSSPGQGYSPLHFGNGTRLTVT.

CDR3 sequence: CASSGSSRQVNYGYTF. The CDR3 nucleotides are TGTGCCAGCAGTGGCTCAAGTCGACAAGTAAACTATGGCTACACCTTC. This chain connects TRBV6-4 to TRBJ1-2; D not certain. The germline V gene has CDR1 MRHNA and CDR2 SNTAGT. This CDR3 comprises 16 residues. Trimming took 4 bases from V and 2 from J, leaving 17 bases between them.

This clonotype was seen ten or more times. One end of the junction varies from germline; a read error may be responsible. The gene calls are TRBV3-1 and TRBJ2-5, with 8 bases that match TRBD1. Germline V gene data show CDR1 as LGHDT and CDR2 as YNNKEL (reference sequence). The CDR3 consists of 14 residues. The CDR3 sequence is CASSQARGRETQYF. CDR3 bases: TGCGCCAGCAGCCAAGCCAGGGGGCGGGAGACCCAGTACTTC.

This chain links TRBV20-1 with TRBJ2-1; TRBD1 matches 7 bases. J lost 5 bases, V lost 3 bases, and 7 bases had no gene match. The CDR3 sequence is 14 residues long. Germline assignment: CDR1 DFQATT and CDR2 SNEGSKA (reference sequence). CDR3 sequence reads: CSASRGQLNNEQFF. The DNA for the CDR3 is TGCAGTGCTAGTAGGGGACAGCTTAACAATGAGCAGTTCTTC.

The rearrangement joins TRBV2 to TRBJ1-1; no clear D gene. The germline V gene has CDR1 SNHLY and CDR2 FYNNEI. Trimming left V 7 bases short and J 0 bases short, with 12 bases between. The CDR3 contains 14 residues. The CDR3 loop reads CASTFRKVNTEAFF. As DNA, the CDR3 is TGTGCCAGCACATTCAGGAAGGTGAACACTGAAGCTTTCTTT.

This clonotype was counted a few times. The chain is built from TRBV5-8 and TRBJ1-4; D not resolved. The CDR3 length is 15 residues. The V end was cut by 4 bases, the J end by 0 bases, with 10 bases between. Germline loops: CDR1 SGHTS, CDR2 YDEGEE. CDR3 sequence (DNA): TGTGCCAGCAGCCCGGGCCGGACAACTAATGAAAAACTGTTTTTT. It yields the protein CASSPGRTTNEKLFF.